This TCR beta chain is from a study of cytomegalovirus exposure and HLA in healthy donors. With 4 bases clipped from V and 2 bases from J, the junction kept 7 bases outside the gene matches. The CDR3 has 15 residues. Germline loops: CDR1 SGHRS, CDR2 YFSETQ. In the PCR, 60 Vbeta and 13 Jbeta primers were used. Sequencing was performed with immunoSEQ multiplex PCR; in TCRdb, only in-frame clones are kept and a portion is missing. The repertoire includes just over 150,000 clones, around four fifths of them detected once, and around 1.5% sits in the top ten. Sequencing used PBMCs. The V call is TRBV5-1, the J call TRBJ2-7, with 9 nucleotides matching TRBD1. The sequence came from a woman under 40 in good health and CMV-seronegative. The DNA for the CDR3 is TGCGCCAGCAGCACGACCGGGACAGGGACCTACGAGCAGTACTTC. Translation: CASSTTGTGTYEQYF.